The T cell receptor (beta chain) under discussion was sequenced for a study of T-cell reconstitution after alpha-beta-depleted transplantation in children. Between the trimmed V and J ends, which lost 2 bases and 8 bases, there was a span of 10 bases. CDR1 and CDR2 from the germline V gene are SGHKS and YYEKEE (reference sequence). CDR3 length equals 12 residues. General observations from the study: About two months after transplant, alpha-beta T cells reportedly came from several hundred expanded graft clones. TCRbeta diversity was high at day 60 in some patients (a result of surviving recipient T cells and thymic progenitors). At the one-year point after transplant, T-cell counts and TCRbeta diversity were found to come mostly from T cells that had been newly produced.

This clonotype was found many times. As yet, its antigen is unknown. A library of TCRbeta sequences, prepared with unique molecular identifiers, was generated. MiXCR, run by TCRdb on the PCR reads, gives a single entry per CDR3 protein. The repertoire has 440,000 or so distinct CDR3 sequences, about 40% of them found once; the top ten carry around a quarter. The chain joins TRBV5-5 to TRBJ1-2; perhaps TRBD1 as D (6 bases). The sample was PBMCs, taken before TCRalphabeta/CD19-depleted stem cell transplant. The clonotype comes from a girl aged 2 to 9 with aplastic anemia, due to receive a stem cell transplant. Written as DNA, the CDR3 is TGTGCCAGCAGCTTCGGGGGACACGGCTACACCTTC. It is translated as CASSFGGHGYTF.